The T cell receptor (beta chain) described here comes from a study of blood T cell repertoires in COVID-19. Study in general: COVID-19 samples from acute and convalescent phases originated in the United States, Italy and Spain. Sources were T cells, B-cell-depleted T cells, or PBMCs; the material itself was cDNA or gDNA.

Authors' data handling: Counts of nucleated cells, estimated from reference gene primer amplification, were obtained. Sequenced by immunoSEQ multiplex PCR; TCRdb stores in-frame clones only, minus some. Clone size and V and J calls were adopted from that table, with D and trimming inferred from the DNA. Among 200,000 to 250,000 clones, about nine tenths were seen once, and the ten largest hold 4% to 5.5%. Per germline, CDR1 SGHRS and CDR2 YFSETQ. The CDR3 runs to 14 residues. Trimming cost V 4 bases and J 8 bases, with 18 bases left between them. The gene calls are TRBV5-1 and TRBJ1-2; D uncertain. Sequencing was performed on peripheral blood. This clonotype originated in a woman aged 40 to 49 with acute or convalescent COVID-19. Written as DNA, the CDR3 is TGCGCCAGCAGCACGACCAAGACAATCGACGGCTACACCTTC. Encoded protein: CASSTTKTIDGYTF.